Given below is one T cell receptor (beta chain) in context. The method was immunoSEQ multiplex PCR; TCRdb's version includes in-frame clones alone and lacks a portion of them. Here the sample spans around 150,000 clones, over 95% being singletons. The data originate from a study of control samples from healthy donors and cancer patients. CDR3 length equals 13 residues. V lost 3 bases, J lost 3 bases, and 9 bases lay in between. CDR1 is KGHSH and CDR2 is LQKENI in the germline V gene. The sample comprised blood. The chain joins TRBV18 to TRBJ2-7; the D gene is possibly TRBD2 (5 bases). The receptor was isolated from a woman in her 30s in good health. CDR3 residues: CASSPRGIYEQYF. The CDR3 coding sequence is TGTGCCAGCTCACCGCGAGGGATCTACGAGCAGTACTTC.